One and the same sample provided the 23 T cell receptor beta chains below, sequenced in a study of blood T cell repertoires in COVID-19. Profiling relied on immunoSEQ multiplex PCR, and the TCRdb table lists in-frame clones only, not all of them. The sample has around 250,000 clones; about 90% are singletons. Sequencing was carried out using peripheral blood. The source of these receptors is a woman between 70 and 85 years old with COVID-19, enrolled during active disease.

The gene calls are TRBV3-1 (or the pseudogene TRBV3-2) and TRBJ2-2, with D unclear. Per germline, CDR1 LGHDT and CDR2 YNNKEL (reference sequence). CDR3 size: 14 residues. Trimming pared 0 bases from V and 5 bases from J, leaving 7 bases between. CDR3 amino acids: CASSQDSRTGELFF. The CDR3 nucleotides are TGTGCCAGCAGCCAAGATTCTAGGACCGGGGAGCTGTTTTTT.

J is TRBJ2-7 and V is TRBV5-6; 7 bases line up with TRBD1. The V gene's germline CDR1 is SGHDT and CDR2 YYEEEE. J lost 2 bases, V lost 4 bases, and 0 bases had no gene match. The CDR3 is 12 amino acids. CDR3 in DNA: TGTGCCAGCAGCGGACAGGCCTACGAGCAGTACTTC. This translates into CASSGQAYEQYF. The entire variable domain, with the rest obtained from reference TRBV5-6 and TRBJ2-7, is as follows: DAGVTQSPTHLIKTRGQQVTLRCSPKSGHDTVSWYQQALGQGPQFIFQYYEEEERQRGNFPDRFSGHQFPNYSSELNVNALLLGDSALYLCASSGQAYEQYFGPGTRLTVT.

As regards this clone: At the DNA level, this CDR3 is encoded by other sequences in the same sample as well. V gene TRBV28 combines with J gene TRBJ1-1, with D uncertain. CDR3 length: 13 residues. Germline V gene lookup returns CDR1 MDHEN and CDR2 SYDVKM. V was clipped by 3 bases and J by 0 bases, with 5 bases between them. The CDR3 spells CASSFYLNTEAFF. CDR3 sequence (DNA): TGTGCCAGCAGTTTTTATCTGAACACTGAAGCTTTCTTT. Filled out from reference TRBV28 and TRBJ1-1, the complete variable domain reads DVKVTQSSRYLVKRTGEKVFLECVQDMDHENMFWYRQDPGLGLRLIYFSYDVKMKEKGDIPEGYSVSREKKERFSLILESASTNQTSMYLCASSFYLNTEAFFGQGTRLTVV.

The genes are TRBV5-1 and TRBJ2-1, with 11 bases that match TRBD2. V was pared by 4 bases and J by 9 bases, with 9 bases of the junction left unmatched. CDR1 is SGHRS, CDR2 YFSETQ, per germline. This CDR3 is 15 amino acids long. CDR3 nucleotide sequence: TGCGCCAGCAGCCCGGATGCTAGCGGGAGGATTGAGCAGTTCTTC. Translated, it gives CASSPDASGRIEQFF.

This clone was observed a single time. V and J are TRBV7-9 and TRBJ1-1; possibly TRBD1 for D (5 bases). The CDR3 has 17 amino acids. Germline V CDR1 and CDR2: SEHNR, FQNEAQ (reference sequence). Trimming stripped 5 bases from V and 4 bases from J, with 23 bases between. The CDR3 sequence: CASSHTRVRTGGTEAFF. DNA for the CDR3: TGTGCCAGCAGCCACACGAGGGTCAGGACGGGGGGCACTGAAGCTTTCTTT.

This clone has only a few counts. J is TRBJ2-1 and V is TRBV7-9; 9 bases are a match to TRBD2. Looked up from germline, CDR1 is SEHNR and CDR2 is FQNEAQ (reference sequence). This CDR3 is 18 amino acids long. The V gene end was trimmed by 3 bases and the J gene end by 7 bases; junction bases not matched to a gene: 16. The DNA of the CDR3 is TGTGCCAGCAGCTTCCCCCCCTCCATAGCGGGAGTTTTAAATGAGCAGTTCTTC. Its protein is CASSFPPSIAGVLNEQFF.

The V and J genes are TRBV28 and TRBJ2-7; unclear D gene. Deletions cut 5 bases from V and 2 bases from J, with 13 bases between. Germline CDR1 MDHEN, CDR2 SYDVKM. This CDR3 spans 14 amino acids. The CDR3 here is CASSAHSETYEQYF. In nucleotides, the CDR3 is TGTGCCAGCAGTGCTCACAGTGAAACCTACGAGCAGTACTTC.

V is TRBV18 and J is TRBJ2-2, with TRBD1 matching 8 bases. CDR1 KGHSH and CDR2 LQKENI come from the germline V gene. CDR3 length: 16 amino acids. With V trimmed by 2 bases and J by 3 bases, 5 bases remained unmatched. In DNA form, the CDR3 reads TGTGCCAGCTCACCAAGGCAGGGGGCGGACACCGGGGAGCTGTTTTTT. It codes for CASSPRQGADTGELFF. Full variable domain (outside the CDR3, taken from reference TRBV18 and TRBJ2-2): NAGVMQNPRHLVRRRGQEARLRCSPMKGHSHVYWYRQLPEEGLKFMVYLQKENIIDESGMPKERFSAEFPKEGPSILRIQQVVRGDSAAYFCASSPRQGADTGELFFGEGSRLTVL.

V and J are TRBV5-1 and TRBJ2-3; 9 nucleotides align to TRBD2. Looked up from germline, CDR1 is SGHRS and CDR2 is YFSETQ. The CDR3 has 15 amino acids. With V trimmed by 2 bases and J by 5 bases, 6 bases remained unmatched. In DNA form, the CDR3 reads TGCGCCAGCAGCTTTGGCGGGAGGGCTGAAGATACGCAGTATTTT. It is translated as CASSFGGRAEDTQYF.

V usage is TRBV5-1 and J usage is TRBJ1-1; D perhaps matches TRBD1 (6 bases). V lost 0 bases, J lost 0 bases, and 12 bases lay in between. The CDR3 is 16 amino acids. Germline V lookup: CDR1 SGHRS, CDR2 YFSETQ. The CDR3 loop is CASSLVGGHVNTEAFF. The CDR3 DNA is TGCGCCAGCAGCTTGGTTGGGGGACATGTGAACACTGAAGCTTTCTTT.

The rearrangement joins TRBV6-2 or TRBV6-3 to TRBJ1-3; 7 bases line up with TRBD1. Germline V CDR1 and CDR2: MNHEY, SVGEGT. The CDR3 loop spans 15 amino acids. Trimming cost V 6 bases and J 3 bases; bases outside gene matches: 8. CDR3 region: CASRPTGVHGNTIYF. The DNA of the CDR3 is TGTGCCAGCAGACCTACAGGGGTTCATGGAAACACCATATATTTT.

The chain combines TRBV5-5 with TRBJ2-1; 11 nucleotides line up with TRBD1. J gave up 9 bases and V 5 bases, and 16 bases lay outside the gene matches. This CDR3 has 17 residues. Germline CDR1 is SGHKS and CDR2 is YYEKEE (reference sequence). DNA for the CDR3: TGTGCCAGCAGTTCAAGGACAGGGGGCATCCAAGCGAGTGAGCAGTTCTTC. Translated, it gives CASSSRTGGIQASEQFF. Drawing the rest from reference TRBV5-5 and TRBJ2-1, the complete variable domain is DAGVTQSPTHLIKTRGQQVTLRCSPISGHKSVSWYQQVLGQGPQFIFQYYEKEERGRGNFPDRFSARQFPNYSSELNVNALLLGDSALYLCASSSRTGGIQASEQFFGPGTRLTVL.

In DNA, the CDR3 is TGTGCCAGCAGGACAGGCTATAGCAATCAGCCCCAGCATTTT. Residues: CASRTGYSNQPQHF. The J gene is TRBJ1-5, the V gene TRBV19; 7 bases are a match to TRBD1. This CDR3 has 14 amino acids. J lost 0 bases, V lost 9 bases, and 5 bases had no gene match. Germline lookup yields CDR1 LNHDA and CDR2 SQIVND (reference sequence).

The CDR3 region has the DNA TGTGCCAGCAGTCCCACCTTGAGCTCCTATAATTCACCCCTCCACTTT. Protein product: CASSPTLSSYNSPLHF. The gene calls are TRBV27 and TRBJ1-6; D remains ambiguous. The CDR3 runs 16 residues. V was shortened by 5 bases and J by 0 bases, with 11 bases between the two germline ends. CDR1 is MNHEY and CDR2 is SMNVEV in the germline V gene (reference sequence).

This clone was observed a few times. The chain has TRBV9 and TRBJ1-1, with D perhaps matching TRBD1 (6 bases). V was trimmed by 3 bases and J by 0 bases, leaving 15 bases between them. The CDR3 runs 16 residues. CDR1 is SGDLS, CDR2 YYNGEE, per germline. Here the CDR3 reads CASSAVGGVLNTEAFF. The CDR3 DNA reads TGTGCCAGCAGCGCGGTAGGGGGGGTATTGAACACTGAAGCTTTCTTT.

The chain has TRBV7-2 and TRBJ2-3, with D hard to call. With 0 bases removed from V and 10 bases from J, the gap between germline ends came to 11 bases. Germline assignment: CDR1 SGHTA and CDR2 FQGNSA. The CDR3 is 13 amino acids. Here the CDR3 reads CASSLAWAQAQYF. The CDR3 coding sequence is TGTGCCAGCAGCTTAGCTTGGGCCCAGGCGCAGTATTTT.

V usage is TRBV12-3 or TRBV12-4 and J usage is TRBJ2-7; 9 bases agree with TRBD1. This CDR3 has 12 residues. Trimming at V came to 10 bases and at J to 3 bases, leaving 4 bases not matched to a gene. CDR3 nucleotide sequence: TGTGCCATCACAGGGGGCGGCTACGAGCAGTACTTC. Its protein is CAITGGGYEQYF.

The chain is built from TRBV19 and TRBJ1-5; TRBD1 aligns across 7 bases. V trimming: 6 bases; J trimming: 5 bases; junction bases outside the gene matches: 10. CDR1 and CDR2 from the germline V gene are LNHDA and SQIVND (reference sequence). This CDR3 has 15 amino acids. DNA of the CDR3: TGTGCCAGTAGAAACCCGGGACAGCAAGATCAGCCCCAGCATTTT. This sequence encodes CASRNPGQQDQPQHF.

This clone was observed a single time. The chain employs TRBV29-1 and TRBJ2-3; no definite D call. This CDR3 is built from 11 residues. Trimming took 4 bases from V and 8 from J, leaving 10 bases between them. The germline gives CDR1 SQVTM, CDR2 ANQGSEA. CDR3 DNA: TGCAGCGTTGCCATCCGCGGTACGCAGTATTTT. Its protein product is CSVAIRGTQYF.

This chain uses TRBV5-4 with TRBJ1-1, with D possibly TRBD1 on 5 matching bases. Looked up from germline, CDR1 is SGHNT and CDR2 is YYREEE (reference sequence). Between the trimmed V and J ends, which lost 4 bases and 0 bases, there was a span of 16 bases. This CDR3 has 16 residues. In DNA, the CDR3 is TGTGCCAGCAGCAGGCCAGGGCCCCCTATGAACACTGAAGCTTTCTTT. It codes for CASSRPGPPMNTEAFF. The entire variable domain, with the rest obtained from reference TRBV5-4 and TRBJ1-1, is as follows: ETGVTQSPTHLIKTRGQQVTLRCSSQSGHNTVSWYQQALGQGPQFIFQYYREEENGRGNFPPRFSGLQFPNYSSELNVNALELDDSALYLCASSRPGPPMNTEAFFGQGTRLTVV.

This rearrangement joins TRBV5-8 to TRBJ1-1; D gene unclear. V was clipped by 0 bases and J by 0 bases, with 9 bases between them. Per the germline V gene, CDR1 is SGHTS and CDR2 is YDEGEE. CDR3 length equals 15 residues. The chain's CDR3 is CASSLGAFLNTEAFF. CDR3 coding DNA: TGTGCCAGCAGCTTGGGGGCCTTCTTGAACACTGAAGCTTTCTTT.

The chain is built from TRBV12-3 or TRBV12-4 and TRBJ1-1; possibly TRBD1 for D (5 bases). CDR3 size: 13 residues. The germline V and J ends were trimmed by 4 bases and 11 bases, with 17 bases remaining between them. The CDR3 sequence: CASSSGTPIEAFF. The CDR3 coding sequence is TGTGCCAGCAGTTCCGGGACTCCTATAGAGGCTTTCTTT.

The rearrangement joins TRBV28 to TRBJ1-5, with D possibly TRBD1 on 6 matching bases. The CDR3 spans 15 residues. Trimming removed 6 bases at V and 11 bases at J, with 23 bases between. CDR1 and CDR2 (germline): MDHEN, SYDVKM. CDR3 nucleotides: TGTGCCAGCAGCAGGGGTGGTCGGGGTAAATCGACCCAGCATTTT. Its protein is CASSRGGRGKSTQHF. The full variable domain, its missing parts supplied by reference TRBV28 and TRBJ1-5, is DVKVTQSSRYLVKRTGEKVFLECVQDMDHENMFWYRQDPGLGLRLIYFSYDVKMKEKGDIPEGYSVSREKKERFSLILESASTNQTSMYLCASSRGGRGKSTQHFGDGTRLSIL.